This is a list of T cell receptor beta chains from one sample in a study of PD-1 blockade in classical Hodgkin lymphoma. The table came from immunoSEQ multiplex PCR; TCRdb's copy has only in-frame clones and leaves some out. This sample has roughly 15,000 clones, with around 72% found just once. The sample in question was CD4+ T cells from blood, obtained before the fourth cycle of nivolumab. The receptors come from a human donor with classical Hodgkin lymphoma. CDR3s include the opening cysteine and the closing phenylalanine or tryptophan. The D gene is left open where the match is weak. Clone size is stated in some rows and not others, as once, few, many or a class when expanded.

V,size,D,J,CDR3,DNA
TRBV5-1,NA,NA,TRBJ2-2,CASSTRGISNTGELFF,TGCGCCAGCAGCACTAGGGGGATCTCGAACACCGGGGAGCTGTTTTTT
TRBV7-9,NA,NA,TRBJ1-4,CASSLGTGLGEKLFF,TGTGCCAGCAGCTTAGGCACGGGGCTAGGGGAAAAACTGTTTTTT
TRBV19,NA,NA,TRBJ2-1,CASRERRSSYNEQFF,TGTGCCAGTAGGGAGCGCCGGTCTTCTTACAATGAGCAGTTCTTC
TRBV21-1,once,NA,TRBJ1-1,CASSKAGTPSRANTEAFF,TGTGCCAGCAGCAAAGCAGGGACTCCCTCACGGGCGAACACTGAAGCTTTCTTT
TRBV30,NA,NA,TRBJ2-1,CAWRGVGTNEQFF,TGTGCCTGGAGAGGTGTCGGGACCAATGAGCAGTTCTTC
TRBV6-5,few,NA,TRBJ1-2,CASSNGLGFYGYTF,TGTGCCAGCAGTAATGGATTGGGGTTCTATGGCTACACCTTC
TRBV5-1,NA,NA,TRBJ1-1,CASSLDGNQNTEAFF,TGCGCCAGCAGCTTGGACGGAAACCAGAACACTGAAGCTTTCTTT
TRBV10-3,NA,NA,TRBJ1-5,CAIAQGDQPQHF,TGTGCCATCGCCCAGGGTGATCAGCCCCAGCATTTT
TRBV5-6,NA,NA,TRBJ2-2,CASSSSQERTGELFF,TGTGCCAGCAGCTCGAGCCAGGAGCGCACCGGGGAGCTGTTTTTT
TRBV28,NA,TRBD1,TRBJ1-1,CASSGQGNTEAFF,TGTGCCAGCAGCGGACAGGGGAACACTGAAGCTTTCTTT
TRBV29-1,NA,NA,TRBJ2-1,CSVEGLGYNEQFF,TGCAGCGTTGAGGGACTTGGCTACAATGAGCAGTTCTTC
TRBV27,NA,NA,TRBJ2-5,CASSSGLAGTQYF,TGTGCCAGCAGTTCAGGACTGGCTGGGACCCAGTACTTC
TRBV5-1,few,NA,TRBJ1-1,CASRVGVDTEAFF,TGCGCCAGCAGGGTAGGGGTGGACACTGAAGCTTTCTTT
TRBV19,NA,NA,TRBJ1-1,CASSMGYRRAFF,TGTGCCAGTAGTATGGGATACAGGAGAGCTTTCTTT
TRBV29-1,NA,NA,TRBJ2-3,CSSTTAISTDTQYF,TGCAGCTCTACTACAGCGATAAGCACAGATACGCAGTATTTT
TRBV11-2,NA,NA,TRBJ1-2,CASSLEGSFNYGYTF,TGTGCCAGCAGCTTAGAAGGCAGCTTTAACTATGGCTACACCTTC
TRBV29-1,NA,NA,TRBJ1-4,CSVSPRGGGKLFF,TGCAGCGTGTCCCCCCGTGGGGGCGGAAAACTGTTTTTT
TRBV6-5,once,NA,TRBJ2-3,CASSRRDLRTDTQYF,TGTGCCAGCAGCCGCCGGGACCTACGCACAGATACGCAGTATTTT
TRBV28,few,NA,TRBJ2-7,CASSFGGGRAYEQYF,TGTGCCAGCAGTTTTGGGGGGGGCCGGGCCTACGAGCAGTACTTC
TRBV5-1,NA,TRBD1,TRBJ2-7,CASSLGGQAPYEQYF,TGCGCCAGCAGCTTGGGGGGACAGGCGCCCTACGAGCAGTACTTC
TRBV4-1,NA,TRBD2,TRBJ2-3,CASSLGTSGRDTQYF,TGCGCCAGCAGCCTTGGGACTAGCGGGAGAGATACGCAGTATTTT
TRBV5-1,NA,NA,TRBJ2-3,CASSDTDTQYF,TGCGCCAGCAGCGACACAGATACGCAGTATTTT
TRBV5-1,NA,TRBD1,TRBJ1-1,CASSSGQDEAFF,TGCGCCAGCAGCTCAGGACAGGATGAAGCTTTCTTT
TRBV18,NA,NA,TRBJ2-4,CASSPQGFGIQYF,TGTGCCAGCTCACCCCAGGGATTCGGCATTCAGTACTTC
TRBV5-1,once,TRBD1,TRBJ1-5,CASSWTGALGTQHF,TGCGCCAGCAGCTGGACAGGGGCATTGGGGACCCAGCATTTT
TRBV10-3,NA,NA,TRBJ2-1,CATGGSPYNEQFF,TGTGCCACCGGTGGGAGCCCCTACAATGAGCAGTTCTTC
TRBV18,NA,TRBD1,TRBJ2-7,CASSPGTATYEQYF,TGTGCCAGCTCACCTGGGACAGCTACCTACGAGCAGTACTTC
TRBV20-1,NA,NA,TRBJ1-2,CNSGGYTF,TGCAACTCCGGTGGCTACACCTTC
TRBV29-1,NA,TRBD1,TRBJ1-1,CSVTTGTESPFF,TGCAGCGTAACAACCGGGACAGAAAGCCCTTTCTTT
TRBV5-4,NA,NA,TRBJ2-7,CASSLGYGQVQYF,TGTGCCAGCAGCTTGGGATACGGGCAGGTGCAGTACTTC
TRBV20-1,NA,NA,TRBJ2-7,CSARDKRQYF,TGCAGTGCTAGAGATAAACGGCAGTACTTC
TRBV5-1,NA,NA,TRBJ2-7,CASSLMGGADEQYF,TGCGCCAGCAGCTTGATGGGGGGAGCTGACGAGCAGTACTTC
TRBV4-1,NA,TRBD2,TRBJ2-1,CASSQDPRLAGHNEQFF,TGCGCCAGCAGCCAGGACCCCCGACTAGCGGGGCACAATGAGCAGTTCTTC